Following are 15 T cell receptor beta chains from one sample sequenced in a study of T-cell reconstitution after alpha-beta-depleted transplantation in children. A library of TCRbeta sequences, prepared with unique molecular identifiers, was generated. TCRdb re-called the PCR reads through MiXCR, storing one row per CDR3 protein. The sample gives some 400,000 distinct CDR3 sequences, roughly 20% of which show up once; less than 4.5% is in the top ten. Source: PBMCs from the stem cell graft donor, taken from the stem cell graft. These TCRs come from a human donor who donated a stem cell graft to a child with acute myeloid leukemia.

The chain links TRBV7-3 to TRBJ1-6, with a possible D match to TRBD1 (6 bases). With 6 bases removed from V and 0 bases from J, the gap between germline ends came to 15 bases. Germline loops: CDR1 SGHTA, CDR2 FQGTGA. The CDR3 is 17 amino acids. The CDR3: CASRGQDRGSYNSPLHF. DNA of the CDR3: TGTGCCAGCAGGGGACAAGACCGAGGCTCCTATAATTCACCCCTCCACTTT.

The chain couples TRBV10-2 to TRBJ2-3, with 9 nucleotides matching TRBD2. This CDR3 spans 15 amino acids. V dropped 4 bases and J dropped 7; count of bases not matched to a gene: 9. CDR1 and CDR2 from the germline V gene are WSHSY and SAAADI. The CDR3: CASSARTSDGNTQYF. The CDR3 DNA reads TGCGCCAGCAGTGCAAGGACTAGCGACGGGAATACGCAGTATTTT.

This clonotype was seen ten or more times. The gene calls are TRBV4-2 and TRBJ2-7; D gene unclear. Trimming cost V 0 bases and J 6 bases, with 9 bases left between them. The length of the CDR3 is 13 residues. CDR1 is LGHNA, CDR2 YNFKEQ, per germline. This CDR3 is CASSQDRRAEQYF. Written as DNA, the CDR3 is TGTGCCAGCAGCCAAGATCGAAGGGCCGAGCAGTACTTC.

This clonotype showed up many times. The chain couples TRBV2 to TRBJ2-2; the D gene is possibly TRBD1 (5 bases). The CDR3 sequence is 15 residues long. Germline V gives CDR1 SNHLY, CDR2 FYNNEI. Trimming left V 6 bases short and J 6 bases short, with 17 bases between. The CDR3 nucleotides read TGTGCCAGCAGGATTGATGACAGAACCGCCGGGGAGCTGTTTTTT. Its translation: CASRIDDRTAGELFF. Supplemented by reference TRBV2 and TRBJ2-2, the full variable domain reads EPEVTQTPSHQVTQMGQEVILRCVPISNHLYFYWYRQILGQKVEFLVSFYNNEISEKSEIFDDQFSVERPDGSNFTLKIRSTKLEDSAMYFCASRIDDRTAGELFFGEGSRLTVL.

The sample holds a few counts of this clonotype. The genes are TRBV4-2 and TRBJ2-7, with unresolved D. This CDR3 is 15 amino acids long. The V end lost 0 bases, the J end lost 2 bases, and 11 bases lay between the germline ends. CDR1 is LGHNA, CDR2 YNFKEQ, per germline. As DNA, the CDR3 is TGTGCCAGCAGCCAAGAAGGAATAGGGCCCTACGAGCAGTACTTC. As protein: CASSQEGIGPYEQYF.

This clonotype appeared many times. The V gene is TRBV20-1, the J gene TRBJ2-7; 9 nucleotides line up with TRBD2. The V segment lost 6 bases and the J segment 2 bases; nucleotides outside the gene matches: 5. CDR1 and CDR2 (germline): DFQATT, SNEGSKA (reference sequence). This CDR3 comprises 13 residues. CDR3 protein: CSAVTSGPYEQYF. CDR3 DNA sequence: TGCAGTGCAGTGACTAGCGGACCCTACGAGCAGTACTTC.

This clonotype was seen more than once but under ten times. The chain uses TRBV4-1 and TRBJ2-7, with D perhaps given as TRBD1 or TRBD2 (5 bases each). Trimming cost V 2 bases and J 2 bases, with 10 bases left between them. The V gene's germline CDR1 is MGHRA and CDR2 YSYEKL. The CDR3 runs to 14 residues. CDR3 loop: CASSQSGTPYEQYF. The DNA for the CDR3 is TGCGCCAGCAGCCAATCAGGGACGCCCTACGAGCAGTACTTC.

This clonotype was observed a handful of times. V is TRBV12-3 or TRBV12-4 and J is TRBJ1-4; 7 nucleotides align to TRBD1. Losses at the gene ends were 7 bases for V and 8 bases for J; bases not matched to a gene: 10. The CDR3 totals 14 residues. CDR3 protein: CASTPTGSGEKLFF. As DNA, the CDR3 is TGTGCCAGCACTCCGACAGGGTCAGGGGAAAAACTGTTTTTT.

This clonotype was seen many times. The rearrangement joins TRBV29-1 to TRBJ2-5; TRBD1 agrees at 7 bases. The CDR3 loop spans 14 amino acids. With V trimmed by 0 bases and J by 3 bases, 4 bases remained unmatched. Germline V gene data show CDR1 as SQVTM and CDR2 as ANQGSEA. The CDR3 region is CSVEDRTGEETQYF. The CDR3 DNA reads TGCAGCGTTGAAGATCGAACAGGGGAAGAGACCCAGTACTTC.

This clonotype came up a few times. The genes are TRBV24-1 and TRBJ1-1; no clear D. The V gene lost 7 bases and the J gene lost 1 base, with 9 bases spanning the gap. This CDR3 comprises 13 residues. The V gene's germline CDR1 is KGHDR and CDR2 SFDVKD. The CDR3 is CATRGSGNTEAFF. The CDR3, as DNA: TGTGCCACCAGAGGGTCCGGGAACACTGAAGCTTTCTTT.

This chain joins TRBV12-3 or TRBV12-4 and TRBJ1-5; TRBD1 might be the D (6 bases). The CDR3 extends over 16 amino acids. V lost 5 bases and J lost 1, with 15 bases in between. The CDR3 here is CASSIGRQASNQPQHF. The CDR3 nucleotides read TGTGCCAGCAGTATAGGTAGACAGGCAAGCAATCAGCCCCAGCATTTT.

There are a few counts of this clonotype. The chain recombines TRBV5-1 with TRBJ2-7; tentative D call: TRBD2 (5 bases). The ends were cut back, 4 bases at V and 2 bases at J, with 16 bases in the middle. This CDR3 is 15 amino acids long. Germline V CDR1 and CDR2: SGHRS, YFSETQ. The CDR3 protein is CASSHDPSNTYEQYF. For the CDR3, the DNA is TGCGCCAGCAGCCATGATCCTAGCAACACCTACGAGCAGTACTTC.

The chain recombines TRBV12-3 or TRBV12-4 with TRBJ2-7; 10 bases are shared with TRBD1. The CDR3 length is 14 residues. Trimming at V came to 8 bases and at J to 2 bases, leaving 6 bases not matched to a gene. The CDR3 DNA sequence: TGTGCCAGCCTGAGGACAGGGGGTCCCTACGAGCAGTACTTC. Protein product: CASLRTGGPYEQYF.

The CDR3 sequence is CSVEGLAGRSELFF. The DNA for the CDR3 is TGCAGCGTCGAGGGACTAGCGGGAAGATCGGAGCTGTTTTTT. The chain joins TRBV29-1 to TRBJ2-2, with 13 nucleotides matching TRBD2. Losses at the gene ends were 6 bases for V and 10 bases for J; bases not matched to a gene: 8. There are 14 residues in the CDR3. Germline CDR1 SQVTM, CDR2 ANQGSEA.

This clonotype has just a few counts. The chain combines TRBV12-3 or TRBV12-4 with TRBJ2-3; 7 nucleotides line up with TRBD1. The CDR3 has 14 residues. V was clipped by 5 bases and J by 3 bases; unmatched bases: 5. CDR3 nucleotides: TGTGCCAGCAGTCCGGGACAGCGGACAGATACGCAGTATTTT. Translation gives CASSPGQRTDTQYF.